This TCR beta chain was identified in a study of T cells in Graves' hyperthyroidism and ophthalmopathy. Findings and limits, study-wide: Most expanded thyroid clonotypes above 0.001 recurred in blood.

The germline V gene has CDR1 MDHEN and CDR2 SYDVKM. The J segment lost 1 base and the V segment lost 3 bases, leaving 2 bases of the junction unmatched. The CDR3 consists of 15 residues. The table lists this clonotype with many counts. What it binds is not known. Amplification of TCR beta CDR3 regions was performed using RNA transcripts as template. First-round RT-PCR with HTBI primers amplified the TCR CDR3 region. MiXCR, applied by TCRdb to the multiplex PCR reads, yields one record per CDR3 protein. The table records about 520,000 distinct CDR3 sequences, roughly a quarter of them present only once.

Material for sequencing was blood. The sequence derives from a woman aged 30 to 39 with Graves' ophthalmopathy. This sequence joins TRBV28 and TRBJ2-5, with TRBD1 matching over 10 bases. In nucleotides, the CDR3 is TGTGCCAGCAGTTTGAGGACAGGGGGCCAAGAGACCCAGTACTTC. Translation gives CASSLRTGGQETQYF.